Listed below are T cell receptor beta chains from one sample, sequenced in a study of T cells in tumors after PD-1 blockade. Assay: immunoSEQ multiplex PCR; the TCRdb copy retains only in-frame clones and omits some. The data contain around 2,500 clones, approximately 70% of them singletons. The input for sequencing was tumor tissue, taken after anti-PD-1 treatment. The receptors here all came from a human donor with basal cell carcinoma. Each CDR3 is given with its conserved first and last residue. A D gene is named only where the DNA matches it firmly. A row's size may be missing; if present it is once, few, many or a size class.

V gene: TRBV9
J gene: TRBJ2-6
D gene: TRBD1
clone size: few
CDR3 DNA: TGTGCCAGCAGCGTAGTCTCACAGGGGGCGGGGGCCAACGTCCTGACTTTC
CDR3 protein: CASSVVSQGAGANVLTF

V gene: TRBV28
J gene: TRBJ1-3
D gene: .
clone size: large
CDR3 DNA: TGTGCCAGCAGCCCACAGGGCAGCCGAAACACCATATATTTT
CDR3 protein: CASSPQGSRNTIYF

V gene: TRBV6-4
J gene: TRBJ2-7
D gene: TRBD1
clone size: .
CDR3 DNA: TGTGCCAGCAATAAATGGACAGGGTCCCTCTACGAGCAGTACTTC
CDR3 protein: CASNKWTGSLYEQYF

V gene: TRBV7-8
J gene: TRBJ2-3
D gene: .
clone size: .
CDR3 DNA: TGTGCCAGCAGCCCTGATAGAGGCGCGTTATACACAGATACGCAGTATTTT
CDR3 protein: CASSPDRGALYTDTQYF

V gene: TRBV24-1
J gene: TRBJ1-4
D gene: TRBD1
clone size: few
CDR3 DNA: TGTGCCACCAGTGACCCGGGACAGGTGATAGAAAAACTGTTTTTT
CDR3 protein: CATSDPGQVIEKLFF

V gene: TRBV28
J gene: TRBJ2-4
D gene: .
clone size: .
CDR3 DNA: TGTGCCAGCAGTTTCTCTGGTGCCAAAAACATTCAGTACTTC
CDR3 protein: CASSFSGAKNIQYF

V gene: TRBV2
J gene: TRBJ2-1
D gene: .
clone size: .
CDR3 DNA: TGTGCCAGCGGGAGTGAGTCCTACAATGAGCAGTTCTTC
CDR3 protein: CASGSESYNEQFF

V gene: TRBV12-3/TRBV12-4
J gene: TRBJ2-3
D gene: .
clone size: .
CDR3 DNA: TGTGCCAGCAGTTTAGCGGGGCGGGATACGCAGTATTTT
CDR3 protein: CASSLAGRDTQYF

V gene: TRBV5-1
J gene: TRBJ1-1
D gene: TRBD1
clone size: .
CDR3 DNA: TGCGCCAGCAGCTTCAGGGGACAGGGAAATGACGGGGCTTTCTTT
CDR3 protein: CASSFRGQGNDGAFF

V gene: TRBV2
J gene: TRBJ2-7
D gene: TRBD2
clone size: once
CDR3 DNA: TGTGCCAGCACCACAAGTCCCCCCACTAGCGGGGGCTCCTACGAGCAGTACTTC
CDR3 protein: CASTTSPPTSGGSYEQYF

V gene: TRBV5-6
J gene: TRBJ2-5
D gene: .
clone size: .
CDR3 DNA: TGTGCCAGCAGCTTGGGACAGTGGCAAGAGACCCAGTACTTC
CDR3 protein: CASSLGQWQETQYF

V gene: TRBV19
J gene: TRBJ1-1
D gene: .
clone size: few
CDR3 DNA: TGTGCCAGTAGCGTACCTTCCTTAAACACTGAAGCTTTCTTT
CDR3 protein: CASSVPSLNTEAFF

V gene: TRBV28
J gene: TRBJ2-7
D gene: .
clone size: .
CDR3 DNA: TGTGCCAGCAGCCTTGGGGACGCCTTTTTCCCCTCCTACGAGCAGTACTTC
CDR3 protein: CASSLGDAFFPSYEQYF

V gene: TRBV30
J gene: TRBJ2-7
D gene: .
clone size: .
CDR3 DNA: TGTGCCTGGAGCGTAGTCGGATGGACCTACGAGCAGTACTTC
CDR3 protein: CAWSVVGWTYEQYF